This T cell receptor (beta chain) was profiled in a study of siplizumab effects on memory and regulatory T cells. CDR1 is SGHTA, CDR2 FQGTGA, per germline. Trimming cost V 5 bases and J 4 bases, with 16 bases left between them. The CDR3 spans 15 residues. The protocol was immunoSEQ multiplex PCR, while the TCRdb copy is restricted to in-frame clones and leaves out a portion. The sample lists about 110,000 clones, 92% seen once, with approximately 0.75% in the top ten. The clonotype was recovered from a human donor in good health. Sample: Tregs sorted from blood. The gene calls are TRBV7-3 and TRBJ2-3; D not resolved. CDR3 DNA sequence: TGTGCCAGCAGCCAATACTCTAGTTACGCAGATACGCAGTATTTT. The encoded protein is CASSQYSSYADTQYF.